Following are 18 T cell receptor beta chains from one sample sequenced in a study of OX40 agonist ivuxolimab in advanced cancers. Library preparation used the immunoSEQ multiplex PCR assay. The source is immuneACCESS, and TCRdb retained only in-frame sequences with V and J called. Part of the clones is not carried over; for the studies checked, unresolved V genes explain less than half of this, and the remainder is unexplained. The sample yields over 40,000 clones; 88% were counted once. In total, the top ten clones hold approximately 1.6% of the sample. This specimen was CD4+ or CD8+ T cells sorted from blood, taken in a trial of the OX40 agonist ivuxolimab. These receptors came from an adult with an advanced solid tumor such as melanoma, head and neck, liver or kidney cancer.

This chain links TRBV11-2 with TRBJ2-1; TRBD2 matches at 10 bases. Unmatched junction bases numbered 6, after V lost 6 bases and J lost 7 bases. CDR3 length: 14 amino acids. Germline V gene data show CDR1 as SGHAT and CDR2 as FQNNGV. In DNA, the CDR3 is TGTGCCAGCAGACCCAGCGGGAGGGGAAATGAGCAGTTCTTC. This sequence encodes CASRPSGRGNEQFF.

The gene calls are TRBV29-1 and TRBJ1-1; 7 bases fit TRBD1. With V trimmed by 6 bases and J by 5 bases, 9 bases remained unmatched. The CDR3 is 13 residues long. CDR1 SQVTM and CDR2 ANQGSEA come from the germline V gene. CDR3 DNA sequence: TGCAGCGTGAGGGACAGATCCCCAACTGAAGCTTTCTTT. It is translated as CSVRDRSPTEAFF. Using reference TRBV29-1 and TRBJ1-1 for the parts outside the CDR3, the full variable domain is SAVISQKPSRDICQRGTSLTIQCQVDSQVTMMFWYRQQPGQSLTLIATANQGSEATYESGFVIDKFPISRPNLTFSTLTVSNMSPEDSSIYLCSVRDRSPTEAFFGQGTRLTVV.

The chain employs TRBV6-1 and TRBJ1-2, with unresolved D. The CDR3 loop spans 12 amino acids. Germline lookup yields CDR1 MNHNS and CDR2 SASEGT. V shed 1 base and J shed 8 bases, with 8 bases lying between them. The CDR3 sequence: CASSEGFIGYTF. In nucleotides, the CDR3 is TGTGCCAGCAGTGAAGGTTTCATCGGCTACACCTTC.

The chain couples TRBV5-1 to TRBJ1-1, with TRBD1 as a possible D gene (5 bases). Trimming left V 7 bases short and J 2 bases short, with 15 bases between. Germline CDR1 reads SGHRS; CDR2 reads YFSETQ. The CDR3 is made up of 14 amino acids. CDR3 sequence: CASGTGTANTEAFF. In nucleotides, the CDR3 is TGCGCCAGCGGCACGGGGACGGCAAACACTGAAGCTTTCTTT. The variable domain in full, completed from reference TRBV5-1 and TRBJ1-1, reads KAGVTQTPRYLIKTRGQQVTLSCSPISGHRSVSWYQQTPGQGLQFLFEYFSETQRNKGNFPGRFSGRQFSNSRSEMNVSTLELGDSALYLCASGTGTANTEAFFGQGTRLTVV.

This chain connects TRBV18 to TRBJ1-3; D is undetermined. The germline V and J ends were trimmed by 0 bases and 2 bases, with 11 bases remaining between them. The CDR3 is 16 residues long. The V gene's germline CDR1 is KGHSH and CDR2 LQKENI. The CDR3 is CASSPPPVGTGNTIYF. CDR3 bases: TGTGCCAGCTCACCACCTCCGGTGGGAACTGGAAACACCATATATTTT.

The chain recombines TRBV5-1 with TRBJ2-5; 10 bases are a match to TRBD1. The ends lost 5 bases at V and 4 bases at J; junction bases unmatched: 5. The length of the CDR3 is 14 residues. Per the germline V gene, CDR1 is SGHRS and CDR2 is YFSETQ. CDR3 nucleotide sequence: TGCGCCAGCAGATCCGGGACAGGGGCAGAGACCCAGTACTTC. Its protein is CASRSGTGAETQYF.

This clone is classed as medium-sized. Other DNA sequences of this sample code for an identical CDR3. The rearrangement uses TRBV28 and TRBJ1-1, with unresolved D. The CDR3 has 12 residues. CDR1 and CDR2 from the germline V gene are MDHEN and SYDVKM. V lost 8 bases and J 1 base, leaving 8 bases between the germline ends. This CDR3 is CASSVPNTEAFF. The DNA of the CDR3 is TGTGCCAGCTCTGTCCCGAACACTGAAGCTTTCTTT.

The chain joins TRBV30 to TRBJ2-7; 7 bases match TRBD2. V shed 2 bases, J shed 6 bases, and the junction held 4 bases outside the gene matches. CDR3 length: 12 residues. Germline CDR1 is GTSNPN and CDR2 is SVGIG (reference sequence). DNA for the CDR3: TGTGCCTGGAGTCGGGAGGCCCGCGAGCAGTACTTC. Residues: CAWSREAREQYF.

The chain couples TRBV29-1 to TRBJ2-5; 12 nucleotides align to TRBD2. The CDR3 has 17 amino acids. Germline CDR1 and CDR2: SQVTM and ANQGSEA. J lost 5 bases, V lost 0 bases, and 10 bases had no gene match. CDR3 loop: CSVEDPRTSGVGETQYF. CDR3 bases: TGCAGCGTTGAAGATCCCCGGACTAGCGGGGTAGGGGAGACCCAGTACTTC.

J is TRBJ2-7 and V is TRBV5-1; 12 nucleotides match TRBD2. Germline V lookup: CDR1 SGHRS, CDR2 YFSETQ. This CDR3 has 17 amino acids. V trimming: 4 bases; J trimming: 2 bases; junction bases outside the gene matches: 10. CDR3 nucleotides: TGCGCCAGCAGCCCAGGACTAGCGGGATCCACTACCTACGAGCAGTACTTC. Its protein is CASSPGLAGSTTYEQYF.

This chain links TRBV7-2 with TRBJ2-5, with TRBD2 matching over 11 bases. Germline-derived CDR1 and CDR2 are SGHTA and FQGNSA. The CDR3 runs to 14 residues. J was trimmed by 10 bases and V by 6 bases; bases with no gene match: 10. The CDR3 is CASRHSGRAWDQYF. CDR3 nucleotides: TGTGCCAGCAGGCATAGCGGGAGGGCCTGGGACCAGTACTTC.

This sequence joins TRBV28 and TRBJ1-1, with D possibly TRBD1 on 6 matching bases. CDR3 length equals 14 residues. V was clipped by 4 bases and J by 5 bases, with 14 bases between them. CDR1 and CDR2 (germline): MDHEN, SYDVKM. The CDR3 here is CASSSTGRGTEAFF. The CDR3 region has the DNA TGTGCCAGCAGTTCGACAGGCCGGGGGACTGAAGCTTTCTTT.

The sample holds a few counts of this clone. J is TRBJ2-5 and V is TRBV7-9; D is undetermined. Germline CDR1 reads SEHNR; CDR2 reads FQNEAQ (reference sequence). The CDR3 spans 13 residues. V shed 3 bases and J shed 1 base, with 6 bases lying between them. In nucleotides, the CDR3 is TGTGCCAGCAGCTTGGGATTCCAAGAGACCCAGTACTTC. Amino acids: CASSLGFQETQYF.

V is TRBV7-2 and J is TRBJ1-3; maybe TRBD1 (5 bases). The CDR3 loop spans 15 amino acids. Looked up from germline, CDR1 is SGHTA and CDR2 is FQGNSA. V was pared by 5 bases and J by 0 bases, with 11 bases between. The DNA for the CDR3 is TGTGCCAGCAGCCGCAGGGCTAGCTCTGGAAACACCATATATTTT. Translated: CASSRRASSGNTIYF.

This clone was found once. The chain combines TRBV5-6 with TRBJ2-3, with TRBD2 identical over 9 bases. V shed 7 bases and J 9 bases; nucleotides not matched to a gene: 15. The CDR3 sequence is 15 residues long. Germline V lookup: CDR1 SGHDT, CDR2 YYEEEE. The CDR3 DNA reads TGTGCCAGCTTGGGGGGGCTGCTGGCGGGAGGGACGCAGTATTTT. Residues: CASLGGLLAGGTQYF.

The chain uses TRBV4-2 and TRBJ2-1; D gene ambiguous. Germline V gives CDR1 LGHNA, CDR2 YNFKEQ. With 1 base removed from V and 1 base from J, the gap between germline ends came to 5 bases. This CDR3 is 14 amino acids long. CDR3 sequence reads: CASSQGSSYNEQFF. As DNA, the CDR3 is TGTGCCAGCAGCCAAGGTAGTTCCTACAATGAGCAGTTCTTC.

This clone appeared once. The rearrangement joins TRBV7-6 to TRBJ2-3, with a weak D call TRBD2 (6 bases). CDR1 is SGHVS and CDR2 is FNYEAQ in the germline V gene. CDR3 length equals 18 residues. Trimming removed 5 bases from V and 0 bases from J, with 21 bases in between. The CDR3 DNA reads TGTGCCAGCAGCCCACGACCTCCGGGACGGGAGAGCACAGATACGCAGTATTTT. It translates to CASSPRPPGRESTDTQYF. The entire variable domain, with the rest obtained from reference TRBV7-6 and TRBJ2-3, is as follows: GAGVSQSPRYKVTKRGQDVALRCDPISGHVSLYWYRQALGQGPEFLTYFNYEAQQDKSGLPNDRFSAERPEGSISTLTIQRTEQRDSAMYRCASSPRPPGRESTDTQYFGPGTRLTVL.

The chain is built from TRBV21-1 and TRBJ2-7; the table's D gene call, TRBD1, was not cross checked with the DNA. TRBV21-1 is flagged as a pseudogene. This CDR3 contains 17 residues. The CDR3 region has the DNA TGTGCCAGCAGCAAAGAGGGCGGGACAGACTCTGCATACGAGCAGTACTTC. As protein: CASSKEGGTDSAYEQYF.